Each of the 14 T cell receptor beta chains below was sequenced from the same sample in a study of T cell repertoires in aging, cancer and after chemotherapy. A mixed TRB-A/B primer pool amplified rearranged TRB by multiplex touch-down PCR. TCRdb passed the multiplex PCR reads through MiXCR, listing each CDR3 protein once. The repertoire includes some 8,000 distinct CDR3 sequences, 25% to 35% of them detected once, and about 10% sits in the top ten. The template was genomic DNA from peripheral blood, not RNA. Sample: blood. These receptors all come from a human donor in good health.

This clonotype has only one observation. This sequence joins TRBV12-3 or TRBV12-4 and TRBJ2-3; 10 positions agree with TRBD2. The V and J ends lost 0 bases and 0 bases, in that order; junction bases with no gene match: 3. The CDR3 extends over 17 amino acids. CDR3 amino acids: CASSLALAGESTDTQYF. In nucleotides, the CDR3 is TGTGCCAGCAGTTTAGCTCTAGCGGGGGAGAGCACAGATACGCAGTATTTT.

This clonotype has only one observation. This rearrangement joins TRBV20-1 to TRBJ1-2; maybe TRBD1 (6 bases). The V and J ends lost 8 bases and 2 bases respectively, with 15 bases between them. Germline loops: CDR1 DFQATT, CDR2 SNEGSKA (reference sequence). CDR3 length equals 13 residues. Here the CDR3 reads CSKDSALNYGYTF. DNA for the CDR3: TGCAGTAAGGACAGTGCCTTGAACTATGGCTACACCTTC.

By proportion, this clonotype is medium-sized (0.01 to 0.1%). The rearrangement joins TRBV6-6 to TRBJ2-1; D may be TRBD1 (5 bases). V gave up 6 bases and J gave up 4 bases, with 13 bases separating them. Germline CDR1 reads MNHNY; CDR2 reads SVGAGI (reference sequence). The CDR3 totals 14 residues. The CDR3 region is CASRTGATYNEQFF. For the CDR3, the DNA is TGTGCCAGCAGAACTGGGGCGACGTACAATGAGCAGTTCTTC.

CDR3 nucleotides: TGTGCCAGCAGCCAGACAGTGGAGGGATATCAGCCCCAGCATTTT. It yields the protein CASSQTVEGYQPQHF. The V and J genes are TRBV4-2 and TRBJ1-5; D is possibly TRBD1 (5 bases). The V gene's germline CDR1 is LGHNA and CDR2 YNFKEQ. V dropped 3 bases and J dropped 5 bases, with 14 bases sitting between them. This CDR3 region has 15 residues.

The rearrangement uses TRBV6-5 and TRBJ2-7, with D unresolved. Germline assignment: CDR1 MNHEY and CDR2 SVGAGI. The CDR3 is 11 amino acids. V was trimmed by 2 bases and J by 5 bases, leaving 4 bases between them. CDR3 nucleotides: TGTGCCAGCAGTTACAAGGACGAGCAGTACTTC. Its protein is CASSYKDEQYF.

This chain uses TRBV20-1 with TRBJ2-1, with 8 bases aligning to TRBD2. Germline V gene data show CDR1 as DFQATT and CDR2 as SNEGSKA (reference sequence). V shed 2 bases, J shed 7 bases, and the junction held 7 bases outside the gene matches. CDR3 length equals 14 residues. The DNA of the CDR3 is TGCAGTGCTAGAAGGCGGGGGGCGATGAATGAGCAGTTCTTC. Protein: CSARRRGAMNEQFF.

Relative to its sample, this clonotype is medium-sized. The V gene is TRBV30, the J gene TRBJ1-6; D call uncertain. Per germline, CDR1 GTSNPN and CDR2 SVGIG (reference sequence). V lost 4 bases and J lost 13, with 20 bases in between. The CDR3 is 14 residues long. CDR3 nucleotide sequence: TGTGCCTGGAAATCCCGCGGTGAGGGTTTGCCCCTCCACTTT. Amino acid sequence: CAWKSRGEGLPLHF.

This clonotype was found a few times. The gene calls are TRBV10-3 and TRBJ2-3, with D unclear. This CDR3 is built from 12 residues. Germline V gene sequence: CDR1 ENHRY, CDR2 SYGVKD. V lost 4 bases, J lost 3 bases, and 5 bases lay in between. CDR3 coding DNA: TGTGCCATCAGTGCCTCTACAGATACGCAGTATTTT. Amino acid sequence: CAISASTDTQYF.

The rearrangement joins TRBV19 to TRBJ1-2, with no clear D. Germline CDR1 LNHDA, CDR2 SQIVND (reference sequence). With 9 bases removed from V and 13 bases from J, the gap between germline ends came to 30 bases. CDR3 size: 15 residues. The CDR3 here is CASSSNLGRHIRSTF. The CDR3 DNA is TGTGCCAGCAGCTCTAACCTTGGGAGGCACATCCGGTCCACCTTC.

The CDR3 loop is CASSHGGGTGNEQFF. The DNA of the CDR3 is TGTGCCAGCAGTCACGGCGGGGGTACGGGCAATGAGCAGTTCTTC. This chain joins TRBV6-2 or TRBV6-3 and TRBJ2-1, with TRBD2 matching over 7 bases. The CDR3 is 15 amino acids. Germline V gives CDR1 MNHEY, CDR2 SVGEGT. Trimming removed 5 bases from V and 6 bases from J; junction bases left unmatched: 10.

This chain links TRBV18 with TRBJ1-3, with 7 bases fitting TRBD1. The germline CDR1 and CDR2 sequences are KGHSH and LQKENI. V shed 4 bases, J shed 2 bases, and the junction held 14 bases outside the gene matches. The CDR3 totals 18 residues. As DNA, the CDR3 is TGTGCCAGCTCACAGGGACAGCCCCAGGAGGTTCCTGGAAACACCATATATTTT. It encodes CASSQGQPQEVPGNTIYF.

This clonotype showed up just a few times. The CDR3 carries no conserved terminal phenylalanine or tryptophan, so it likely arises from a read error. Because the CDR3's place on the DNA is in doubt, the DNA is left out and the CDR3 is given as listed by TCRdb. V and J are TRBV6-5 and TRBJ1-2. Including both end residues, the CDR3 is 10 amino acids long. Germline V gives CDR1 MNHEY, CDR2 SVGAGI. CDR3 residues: CASSQASTGV.

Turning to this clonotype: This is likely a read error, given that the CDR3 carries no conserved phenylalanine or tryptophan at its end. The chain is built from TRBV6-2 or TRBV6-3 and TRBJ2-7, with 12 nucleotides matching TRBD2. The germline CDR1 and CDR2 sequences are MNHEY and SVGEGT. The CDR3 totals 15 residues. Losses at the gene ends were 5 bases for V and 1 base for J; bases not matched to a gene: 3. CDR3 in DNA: TGTGCCAGCAGTAGGACTAGCGGGGTTTCCTACGAGCAGTACTCC. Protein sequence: CASSRTSGVSYEQYS.

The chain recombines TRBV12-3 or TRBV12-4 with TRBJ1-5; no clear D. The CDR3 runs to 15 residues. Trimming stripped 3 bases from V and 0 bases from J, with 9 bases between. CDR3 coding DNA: TGTGCCAGCAGTTTGGTAGGGAATAGCAATCAGCCCCAGCATTTT. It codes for CASSLVGNSNQPQHF.